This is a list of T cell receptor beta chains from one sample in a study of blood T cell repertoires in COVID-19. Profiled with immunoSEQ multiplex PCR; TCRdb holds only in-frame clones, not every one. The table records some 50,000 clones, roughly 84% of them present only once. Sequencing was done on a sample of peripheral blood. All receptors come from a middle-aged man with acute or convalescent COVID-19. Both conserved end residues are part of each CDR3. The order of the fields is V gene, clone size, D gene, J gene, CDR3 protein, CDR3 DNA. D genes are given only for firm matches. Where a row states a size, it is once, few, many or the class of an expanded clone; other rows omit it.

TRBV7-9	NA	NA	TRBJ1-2	CASSLGGGQEGYTF	TGTGCCAGCAGCTTAGGCGGCGGGCAGGAAGGCTACACCTTC
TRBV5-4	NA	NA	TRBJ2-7	CASSFRGTYEQYF	TGTGCCAGCAGCTTTCGGGGTACCTACGAGCAGTACTTC
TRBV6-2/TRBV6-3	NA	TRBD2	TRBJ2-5	CASSTGLAGEETQYF	TGTGCCAGCAGTACCGGACTAGCGGGAGAGGAGACCCAGTACTTC
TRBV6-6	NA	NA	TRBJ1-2	CASTRVEGSGYTF	TGTGCCAGCACCAGAGTGGAGGGGAGTGGCTACACCTTC
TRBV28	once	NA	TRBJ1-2	CASSITDLYLGYTF	TGTGCCAGCAGTATCACTGATCTGTATCTCGGCTACACCTTC
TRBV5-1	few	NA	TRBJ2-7	CASTGTDSREQYF	TGCGCCAGCACAGGGACTGACTCTCGGGAGCAGTACTTC
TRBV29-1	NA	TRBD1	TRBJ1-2	CSVRDRTNYGYTF	TGCAGCGTAAGGGACAGAACTAACTATGGCTACACCTTC
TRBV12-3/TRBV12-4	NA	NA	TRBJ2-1	CASSLGGYNEQFF	TGTGCCAGCAGTTTGGGGGGCTACAATGAGCAGTTCTTC
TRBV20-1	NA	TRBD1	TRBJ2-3	CSASLGTATDTQYF	TGCAGTGCTAGTCTCGGGACAGCCACAGATACGCAGTATTTT
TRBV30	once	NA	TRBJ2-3	CAGGVATSTDTQYF	TGTGCCGGAGGGGTGGCGACTAGCACAGATACGCAGTATTTT
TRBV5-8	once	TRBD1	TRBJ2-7	CASSNRDRVYEQYF	TGTGCCAGCAGTAACCGGGACAGAGTCTACGAGCAGTACTTC
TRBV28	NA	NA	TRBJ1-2	CASRPLAGRNPYGYTF	TGTGCCAGCAGACCTCTAGCGGGTCGTAACCCTTATGGCTACACCTTC
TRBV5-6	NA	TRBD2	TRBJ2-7	CASSLERLANSYEQYF	TGTGCCAGCAGCTTGGAACGACTAGCGAACTCCTACGAGCAGTACTTC
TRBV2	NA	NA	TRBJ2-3	CASRAGTDTQYF	TGTGCCAGCAGGGCAGGCACAGATACGCAGTATTTT
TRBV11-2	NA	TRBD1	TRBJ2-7	CASKSPGQGAYEQYF	TGTGCCAGCAAAAGCCCGGGACAGGGGGCTTACGAGCAGTACTTC
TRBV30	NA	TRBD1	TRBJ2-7	CAWGGHRGRVDEQYF	TGTGCCTGGGGGGGCCACAGGGGGCGTGTCGACGAGCAGTACTTC
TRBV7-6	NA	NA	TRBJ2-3	CASTTPGAGPSADTQYF	TGTGCCAGCACCACCCCGGGAGCGGGTCCTTCGGCAGATACGCAGTATTTT